The clone carrying this T cell receptor beta chain appeared a few times. Authors' data handling: Estimation of nucleated cell counts relied on the amplification of reference gene primers. Generated by immunoSEQ multiplex PCR, the TCRdb table keeps only in-frame clones and is missing some. For V, J and clone size, that table is used; D and trimming come from the DNA. The sample has about 27,000 clones; approximately 66% are singletons. The sample comes from a study of blood T cell repertoires in COVID-19. V was cut by 8 bases and J by 8 bases, with 15 bases left in between. Germline CDR1 and CDR2: SQVTM and ANQGSEA. CDR3 length: 11 residues.

The sequenced sample was peripheral blood. The rearrangement uses TRBV29-1 and TRBJ1-2, with a possible D match to TRBD1 (5 bases). The receptor was isolated from a man in his sixties with active or convalescent COVID-19. CDR3 bases: TGCAGCTCATCAGGGACTCGGGGCTACACCTTC. It translates to CSSSGTRGYTF.